Below are 7 T cell receptor beta chains sequenced from a single sample in a study of blood T cell repertoires in COVID-19. TCRdb keeps only in-frame clones here, not all; method: immunoSEQ multiplex PCR. The sample includes over 85,000 clones, about 79% of them seen just once. The specimen sequenced was peripheral blood. These receptors all stem from a woman of 80 years or more with active or convalescent COVID-19.

This rearrangement joins TRBV2 to TRBJ2-3, with 13 nucleotides matching TRBD2. Per germline, CDR1 SNHLY and CDR2 FYNNEI. This CDR3 is built from 14 residues. The V gene end was trimmed by 4 bases and the J gene end by 9 bases; junction bases not matched to a gene: 4. CDR3 in DNA: TGTGCCAGCAGTGGGACTAGCGGGAGTAACACGCAGTATTTT. Amino acids: CASSGTSGSNTQYF.

The chain joins TRBV10-3 to TRBJ2-3; 10 bases line up with TRBD2. Germline CDR1 reads ENHRY; CDR2 reads SYGVKD. V lost 4 bases to trimming and J lost 6 bases; unmatched junction nucleotides: 10. CDR3 length: 16 residues. The CDR3 DNA reads as TGTGCCATCAGTGGGGGGTCGACTAGCGGGTCCGATACGCAGTATTTT. Amino acids: CAISGGSTSGSDTQYF.

The V call is TRBV18, the J call TRBJ1-2; 9 bases are a match to TRBD1. Germline CDR1 is KGHSH and CDR2 is LQKENI. V shed 5 bases and J 6 bases; nucleotides not matched to a gene: 13. The CDR3 totals 16 residues. The CDR3 nucleotides read TGTGCCAGCTCATGGGGACAGGGCAGTTTCAACGATGGCTACACCTTC. Translating gives CASSWGQGSFNDGYTF.

The J gene is TRBJ2-4, the V gene TRBV2; maybe TRBD1 (5 bases). The germline V and J ends were trimmed by 3 bases and 1 base, with 7 bases remaining between them. Germline-derived CDR1 and CDR2 are SNHLY and FYNNEI. The CDR3 contains 14 residues. The CDR3 nucleotides read TGTGCCAGCAGTGAGGCAGGGGCCAAAAACATTCAGTACTTC. Amino acid sequence: CASSEAGAKNIQYF.

The V and J genes are TRBV29-1 and TRBJ2-7; TRBD2 might be the D (5 bases). Trimming removed 4 bases from V and 6 bases from J, with 10 bases in between. This CDR3 comprises 11 residues. Looked up from germline, CDR1 is SQVTM and CDR2 is ANQGSEA. Here the CDR3 DNA reads TGCAGCGTTGGAATCGCGGGCGAGCAGTACTTC. Its protein is CSVGIAGEQYF.

This clone was observed a handful of times. This sequence joins TRBV4-3 and TRBJ2-7, with D unclear. Trimming removed 1 base from V and 3 bases from J, with 13 bases in between. The CDR3 is 15 amino acids. Germline CDR1 and CDR2: LGHNA and YSLEER. Here the CDR3 reads CASSQAGSPIYEQYF. The CDR3 DNA reads TGCGCCAGCAGCCAAGCAGGTTCACCAATCTACGAGCAGTACTTC.

V usage is TRBV11-2 and J usage is TRBJ2-7; TRBD2 aligns across 8 bases. The CDR3 sequence is 15 residues long. Germline CDR1 is SGHAT and CDR2 is FQNNGV. The V gene end was trimmed by 7 bases and the J gene end by 0 bases; junction bases not matched to a gene: 8. In DNA form, the CDR3 reads TGTGCCAGCACCGTAACTAGCGGAGGCTCCTACGAGCAGTACTTC. Translation: CASTVTSGGSYEQYF.